The next 17 T cell receptor beta chains were all read from a single sample in a study of Ad26.COV2.S vaccination and SARS-CoV-2 variants. The repertoire was sequenced with immunoSEQ multiplex PCR; TCRdb's copy has only in-frame clones and lacks some. The data show hundreds of thousands of clones, roughly 90% seen once. The sample's treatment: around 19 received Ad26.COV2.S at low or high dose, single or two shots; about 5 received placebo; per-sample allocation not given. All samples were drawn on day 63, counting from the first vaccine or placebo injection. The starting material was peripheral blood, obtained in a trial of Ad26.COV2.S vaccine versus placebo. All receptors derive from a person between 18 and 65 years old who received the Ad26.COV2.S COVID-19 vaccine or a placebo.

This clone occurred once. This chain joins TRBV7-2 and TRBJ1-5; D gene unclear. The length of the CDR3 is 11 residues. Trimming cost V 5 bases and J 4 bases, with 3 bases left between them. CDR1 is SGHTA, CDR2 FQGNSA, per germline. The CDR3 is CASSRNQPQHF. DNA of the CDR3: TGTGCCAGCAGCCGTAATCAGCCCCAGCATTTT.

As for this clone: Other DNA sequences in the same sample also yield this CDR3. V gene TRBV18 combines with J gene TRBJ2-5; D ambiguous. There are 12 residues in the CDR3. Germline CDR1 is KGHSH and CDR2 is LQKENI. V lost 5 bases and J 0 bases, leaving 4 bases between the germline ends. CDR3 amino acids: CASSSNQETQYF. CDR3 bases: TGTGCCAGCTCATCAAACCAAGAGACCCAGTACTTC.

CDR3 DNA sequence: TGCGCCAGCAGCCAGGGGGCCGGCTATGGCTACACCTTC. Its protein product is CASSQGAGYGYTF. The chain carries TRBV5-1 and TRBJ1-2; 8 bases are shared with TRBD1. Trimming removed 4 bases from V and 4 bases from J; junction bases left unmatched: 3. CDR1 is SGHRS, CDR2 YFSETQ, per germline. The CDR3 covers 13 residues.

The chain employs TRBV30 and TRBJ1-5; D gene uncertain. V dropped 0 bases and J dropped 3 bases, with 9 bases sitting between them. The CDR3 spans 14 residues. Germline CDR1 reads GTSNPN; CDR2 reads SVGIG (reference sequence). CDR3 region: CAWSVRGNNQPQHF. DNA for the CDR3: TGTGCCTGGAGTGTACGAGGGAACAATCAGCCCCAGCATTTT.

This rearrangement joins TRBV6-1 to TRBJ2-4, with D perhaps TRBD2 (7 bases). The CDR3 length is 14 residues. CDR1 is MNHNS and CDR2 is SASEGT in the germline V gene. The V end was cut by 3 bases, the J end by 8 bases, with 14 bases between. The CDR3 DNA reads as TGTGCCAGCAGTGACGTGGGGGGGCGTGACATTCAGTACTTC. Protein product: CASSDVGGRDIQYF.

V usage is TRBV11-1 and J usage is TRBJ2-3, with D possibly matching TRBD2 (6 bases). The V gene lost 6 bases and the J gene lost 2 bases, with 15 bases spanning the gap. Germline V lookup: CDR1 SGHAT, CDR2 FQDESV (reference sequence). This CDR3 is 15 amino acids long. The CDR3: CASRVRDSLTDTQYF. The CDR3 nucleotides are TGTGCCAGCAGAGTCCGGGACTCCCTCACAGATACGCAGTATTTT.

This rearrangement joins TRBV7-2 to TRBJ2-3; 10 nucleotides match TRBD2. The germline V gene has CDR1 SGHTA and CDR2 FQGNSA. CDR3 length: 18 amino acids. V was clipped by 1 base and J by 6 bases; unmatched bases: 13. CDR3 coding DNA: TGTGCCAGCAGCTTAGGGCTAGCGGGAGCGAGGTCGGCGGATACGCAGTATTTT. Amino acids: CASSLGLAGARSADTQYF.

The chain links TRBV19 to TRBJ2-3; no clear D. Germline V lookup: CDR1 LNHDA, CDR2 SQIVND (reference sequence). The CDR3 extends over 13 amino acids. V was trimmed by 0 bases and J by 4 bases, leaving 5 bases between them. CDR3 in amino acids: CASSIDKADTQYF. CDR3 DNA: TGTGCCAGTAGTATAGATAAGGCAGATACGCAGTATTTT.

The chain uses TRBV7-3 and TRBJ2-3; D might be TRBD1 (6 bases). The V gene's germline CDR1 is SGHTA and CDR2 FQGTGA. Trimming removed 5 bases at V and 0 bases at J, with 12 bases between. This CDR3 spans 15 amino acids. The CDR3, as DNA: TGTGCCAGCAGCACCACAGGGTCTAGCACAGATACGCAGTATTTT. Translated, it gives CASSTTGSSTDTQYF. Supplemented by reference TRBV7-3 and TRBJ2-3, the full variable domain reads GAGVSQTPSNKVTEKGKYVELRCDPISGHTALYWYRQSLGQGPEFLIYFQGTGAADDSGLPNDRFFAVRPEGSVSTLKIQRTERGDSAVYLCASSTTGSSTDTQYFGPGTRLTVL.

The chain is built from TRBV11-2 and TRBJ1-2; D not certain. The CDR3 is 14 residues long. The V gene lost 5 bases and the J gene lost 0 bases, with 10 bases spanning the gap. CDR1 and CDR2 from the germline V gene are SGHAT and FQNNGV. CDR3 loop: CASSLQIPNYGYTF. The CDR3 DNA sequence: TGTGCCAGCAGCCTACAGATCCCTAACTATGGCTACACCTTC.

To note about this clone: Other nucleotide sequences from this sample produce the same CDR3. CDR3 sequence (DNA): TGTGCCAGCAGCCAAGATAGTAGCTCCTACAATGAGCAGTTCTTC. The encoded protein is CASSQDSSSYNEQFF. V gene TRBV14 combines with J gene TRBJ2-1; D unclear. CDR1 and CDR2 (germline): SGHDN, FVKESK. The V end was cut by 0 bases, the J end by 0 bases, with 6 bases between. The CDR3 runs to 15 residues.

V and J are TRBV7-2 and TRBJ2-1; D perhaps matches TRBD1 (5 bases). The CDR3 consists of 17 residues. V was clipped by 0 bases and J by 0 bases, with 12 bases between them. Germline CDR1 reads SGHTA; CDR2 reads FQGNSA. DNA for the CDR3: TGTGCCAGCAGCTTAGCTATTTGGGGCCCCTCCTACAATGAGCAGTTCTTC. Protein sequence: CASSLAIWGPSYNEQFF.

For this clone: Other DNA variants within this sample encode the same CDR3. This chain uses TRBV6-5 with TRBJ1-3; D is unclear. CDR1 and CDR2 from the germline V gene are MNHEY and SVGAGI. This CDR3 spans 15 amino acids. V shed 0 bases and J shed 0 bases, with 6 bases lying between them. Written as DNA, the CDR3 is TGTGCCAGCAGTTACTCGCCGGACTCTGGAAACACCATATATTTT. This gives the protein CASSYSPDSGNTIYF.

The chain employs TRBV12-5 and TRBJ2-2; D remains ambiguous. Trimming took off 6 bases at V and 4 bases at J, with 6 bases between the two ends. Germline values: CDR1 LGHNT, CDR2 FRNRAP. The CDR3 has 12 amino acids. Here the CDR3 DNA reads TGTGCTAGTGGGGGTGCCACCGGGGAGCTGTTTTTT. It is translated as CASGGATGELFF. Supplemented by reference TRBV12-5 and TRBJ2-2, the full variable domain reads DARVTQTPRHKVTEMGQEVTMRCQPILGHNTVFWYRQTMMQGLELLAYFRNRAPLDDSGMPKDRFSAEMPDATLATLKIQPSEPRDSAVYFCASGGATGELFFGEGSRLTVL.

The chain joins TRBV6-4 to TRBJ2-3; 14 nucleotides align to TRBD2. Germline V gene data show CDR1 as MRHNA and CDR2 as SNTAGT. This CDR3 region has 17 residues. Trimming cost V 0 bases and J 4 bases; bases outside gene matches: 3. The CDR3 spells CASSDSGTSGGADTQYF. In DNA form, the CDR3 reads TGTGCCAGCAGTGACTCTGGGACTAGCGGGGGCGCAGATACGCAGTATTTT.

The chain combines TRBV6-5 with TRBJ2-7; D is perhaps TRBD2 (5 bases). Germline V lookup: CDR1 MNHEY, CDR2 SVGAGI. CDR3 size: 14 residues. Deletions cut 0 bases from V and 3 bases from J, with 9 bases between. The CDR3 here is CASSYSREFYEQYF. The CDR3 nucleotides read TGTGCCAGCAGTTACTCTAGGGAGTTCTACGAGCAGTACTTC.

This chain links TRBV10-2 with TRBJ2-1; TRBD2 matches at 12 bases. In germline, CDR1 is WSHSY, CDR2 SAAADI. The CDR3 totals 17 residues. V trimming: 2 bases; J trimming: 4 bases; junction bases outside the gene matches: 6. The CDR3: CASSETSGTSGYNEQFF. The DNA for the CDR3 is TGCGCCAGCAGTGAGACGTCCGGGACTAGCGGGTACAATGAGCAGTTCTTC.